This T cell receptor (beta chain) derives from a study of T cells after yellow fever vaccination. Study-wide points: When the response was secondary, it was weaker but reached its peak faster, day 5 versus 15. Boosting was followed by the reappearance of most primary-vaccination clones (around 95% CD4, about 90% CD8).

5'RACE template switching generated TCR cDNA, adding a universal primer site and UMIs. Using its own MiXCR run on the 5' RACE reads, TCRdb lists one record per CDR3 protein. Found here are around 320,000 distinct CDR3 sequences, 3.5% to 4.5% of them singletons; the top ten hold roughly a fifth. This clonotype was seen more than once but under ten times. What it binds is unknown. The sequence derives from a man between 18 and 35 years old who received the YFV17D yellow fever vaccine. This sample comprised PBMCs, obtained 15 days after the yellow fever booster vaccination.

The chain's CDR3 is CSVPGVRPNYGYTF. CDR3 nucleotides: TGCAGCGTTCCCGGGGTCAGACCTAACTATGGCTACACCTTC. This rearrangement joins TRBV29-1 to TRBJ1-2; D is unclear. The CDR3 loop spans 14 amino acids. Trimming took off 5 bases at V and 0 bases at J, with 13 bases between the two ends. Germline V CDR1 and CDR2: SQVTM, ANQGSEA.